The rows below give T cell receptor beta chains drawn from one sample of a study of T cell responses to AZD1222 COVID-19 vaccine. Sequenced by immunoSEQ multiplex PCR; TCRdb stores in-frame clones only, minus some. The sample has more than 100,000 clones; about 90% are singletons. This specimen consisted of peripheral blood, obtained on day 0 of AZD1222 vaccination. Receptors were obtained from an adult in good health. The CDR3 runs from the conserved cysteine through the conserved F or W. The D gene is left open where the match is weak. Clone size is shown for a subset of rows, as once, few, many or a class of expanded clone.

V gene	clone size	J gene	D gene	CDR3 DNA	CDR3 protein
TRBV6-5	once	TRBJ1-5	-	TGTGCCAGCACTTCCGGGGGGAGGATACATCAGCCCCAGCATTTT	CASTSGGRIHQPQHF
TRBV10-3	-	TRBJ1-2	TRBD1	TGTGCCATCAGTGACAGGGGACAGGGGGCCATTCCCTATGGCTACACCTTC	CAISDRGQGAIPYGYTF
TRBV10-1	-	TRBJ2-7	TRBD2	TGCGCCTTAGGGCGGGAGTCCCACGAGCAGTACTTC	CALGRESHEQYF
TRBV12-3/TRBV12-4	-	TRBJ2-5	-	TGTGCCAGCAGGGGGCAAGAGACCCAGTACTTC	CASRGQETQYF
TRBV4-1	-	TRBJ1-6	TRBD1	TGCGCCAGCAGCCAGGGACAGGGAGGTTCACCCCTCCACTTT	CASSQGQGGSPLHF
TRBV4-3	-	TRBJ2-5	TRBD2	TGCGCCAGCAGCCCGACCCCTACTAGCGGGAGGGCCCCTGGGACCCAGTACTTC	CASSPTPTSGRAPGTQYF
TRBV7-2	once	TRBJ1-1	TRBD1	TGTGCCAGCAGCTACAGGGGAGGTGATACTGAAGCTTTCTTT	CASSYRGGDTEAFF
TRBV5-6	-	TRBJ2-5	-	TGTGCCAGCAGCTGGTCAGGGTATCAAGAGACCCAGTACTTC	CASSWSGYQETQYF
TRBV9	-	TRBJ2-1	-	TGTGCCAGCAGCGTAGGGGGAGGAGCTCTTGAGCAGTTCTTC	CASSVGGGALEQFF
TRBV7-2	-	TRBJ1-6	-	TGTGCCAGCTCCGGGGATTCACCCCTCCACTTT	CASSGDSPLHF
TRBV27	-	TRBJ1-2	-	TGTGCCAGCAGTTTTGGCAGAAACTATGGCTACACCTTC	CASSFGRNYGYTF
TRBV7-2	-	TRBJ1-1	TRBD1	TGTGCCAGCAGGTACCAGGGGGACACTGAAGCTTTCTTT	CASRYQGDTEAFF
TRBV5-1	few	TRBJ1-3	-	TGCGCCAGCAGCTCCGCAGGGGCGAGCTCTGGAAACACCATATATTTT	CASSSAGASSGNTIYF
TRBV7-9	-	TRBJ2-7	-	TGTGCCAGCAGCTTATCAGAATTGCAGTACTTC	CASSLSELQYF